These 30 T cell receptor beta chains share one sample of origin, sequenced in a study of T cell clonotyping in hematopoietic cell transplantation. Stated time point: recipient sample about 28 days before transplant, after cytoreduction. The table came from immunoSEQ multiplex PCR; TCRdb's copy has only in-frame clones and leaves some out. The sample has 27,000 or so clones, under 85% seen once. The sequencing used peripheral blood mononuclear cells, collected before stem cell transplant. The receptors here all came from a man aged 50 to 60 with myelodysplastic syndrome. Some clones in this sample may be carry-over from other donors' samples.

In DNA form, the CDR3 reads TGTGCCAGCAGGAGGGGCGGGGAGCTGTTTTTT. Translating it yields CASRRGGELFF. V gene TRBV28 combines with J gene TRBJ2-2; D may correspond to TRBD1 or TRBD2 (5 bases each). Germline V gene data show CDR1 as MDHEN and CDR2 as SYDVKM. The CDR3 length is 11 residues. V was clipped by 6 bases and J by 7 bases, with 6 bases between them.

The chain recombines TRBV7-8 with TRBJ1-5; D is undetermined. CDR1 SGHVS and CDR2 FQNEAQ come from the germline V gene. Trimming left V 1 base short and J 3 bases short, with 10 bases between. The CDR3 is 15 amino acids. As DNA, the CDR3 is TGTGCCAGCAGCTTAGGTTCCAGTTTCAATCAGCCCCAGCATTTT. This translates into CASSLGSSFNQPQHF. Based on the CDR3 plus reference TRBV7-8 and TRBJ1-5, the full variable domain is GAGVSQSPRYKVAKRGQDVALRCDPISGHVSLFWYQQALGQGPEFLTYFQNEAQLDKSGLPSDRFFAERPEGSVSTLKIQRTQQEDSAVYLCASSLGSSFNQPQHFGDGTRLSIL.

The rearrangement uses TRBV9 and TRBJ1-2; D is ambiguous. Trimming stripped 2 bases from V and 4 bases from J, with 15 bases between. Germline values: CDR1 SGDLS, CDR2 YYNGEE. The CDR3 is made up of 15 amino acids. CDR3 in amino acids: CASSVLPSDPYGYTF. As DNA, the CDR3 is TGTGCCAGCAGCGTCCTTCCTAGCGATCCCTATGGCTACACCTTC. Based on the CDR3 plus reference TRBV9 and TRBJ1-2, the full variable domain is DSGVTQTPKHLITATGQRVTLRCSPRSGDLSVYWYQQSLDQGLQFLIQYYNGEERAKGNILERFSAQQFPDLHSELNLSSLELGDSALYFCASSVLPSDPYGYTFGSGTRLTVV.

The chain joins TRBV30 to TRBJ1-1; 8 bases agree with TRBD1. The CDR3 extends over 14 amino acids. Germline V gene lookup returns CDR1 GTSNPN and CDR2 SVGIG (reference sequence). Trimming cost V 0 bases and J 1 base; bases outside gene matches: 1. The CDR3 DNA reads TGTGCCTGGAGTGTAGGACAGGGGAACACTGAAGCTTTCTTT. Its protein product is CAWSVGQGNTEAFF.

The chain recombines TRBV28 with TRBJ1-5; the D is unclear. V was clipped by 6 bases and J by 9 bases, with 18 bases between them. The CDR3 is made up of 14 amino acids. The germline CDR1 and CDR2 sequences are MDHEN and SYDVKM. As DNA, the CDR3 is TGTGCCAGCAGCCCCGGTGGCCCGGCGGGGCCCCAGCATTTT. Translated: CASSPGGPAGPQHF. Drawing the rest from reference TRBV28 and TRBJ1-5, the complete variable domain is DVKVTQSSRYLVKRTGEKVFLECVQDMDHENMFWYRQDPGLGLRLIYFSYDVKMKEKGDIPEGYSVSREKKERFSLILESASTNQTSMYLCASSPGGPAGPQHFGDGTRLSIL.

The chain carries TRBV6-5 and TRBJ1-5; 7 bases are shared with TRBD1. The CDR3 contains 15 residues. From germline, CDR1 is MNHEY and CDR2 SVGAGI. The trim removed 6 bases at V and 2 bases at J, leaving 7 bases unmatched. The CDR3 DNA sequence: TGTGCCAGCAGGAGAACAGGGGACCGCAATCAGCCCCAGCATTTT. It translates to CASRRTGDRNQPQHF.

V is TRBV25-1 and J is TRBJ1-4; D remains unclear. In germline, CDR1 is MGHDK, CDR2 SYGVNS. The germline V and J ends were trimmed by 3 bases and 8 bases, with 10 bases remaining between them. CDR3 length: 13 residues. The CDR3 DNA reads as TGTGCCAGCAGTGAGGGTTCGACGGAAAAACTGTTTTTT. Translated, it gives CASSEGSTEKLFF. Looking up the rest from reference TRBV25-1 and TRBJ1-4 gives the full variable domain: EADIYQTPRYLVIGTGKKITLECSQTMGHDKMYWYQQDPGMELHLIHYSYGVNSTEKGDLSSESTVSRIRTEHFPLTLESARPSHTSQYLCASSEGSTEKLFFGSGTQLSVL.

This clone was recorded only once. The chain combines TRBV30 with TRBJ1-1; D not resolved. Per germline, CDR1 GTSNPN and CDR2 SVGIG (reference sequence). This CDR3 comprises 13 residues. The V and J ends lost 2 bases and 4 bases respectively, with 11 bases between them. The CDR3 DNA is TGTGCCTGGAGTTCGCAGGTTGGCACTGAAGCTTTCTTT. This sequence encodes CAWSSQVGTEAFF.

CDR3 amino acids: CAGVVPPYEQYF. The CDR3 coding sequence is TGTGCCGGCGTCGTGCCCCCCTACGAGCAGTACTTC. This chain uses TRBV30 with TRBJ2-7; D is unresolved. The CDR3 covers 12 residues. Germline V gene lookup returns CDR1 GTSNPN and CDR2 SVGIG (reference sequence). V was clipped by 8 bases and J by 2 bases, with 13 bases between them.

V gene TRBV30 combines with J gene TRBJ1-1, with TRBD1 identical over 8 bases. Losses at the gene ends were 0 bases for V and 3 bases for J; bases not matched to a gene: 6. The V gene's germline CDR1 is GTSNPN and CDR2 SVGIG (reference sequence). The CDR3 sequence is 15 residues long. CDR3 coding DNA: TGTGCCTGGAGTGTACTGGACAGGGATTACACTGAAGCTTTCTTT. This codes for CAWSVLDRDYTEAFF.

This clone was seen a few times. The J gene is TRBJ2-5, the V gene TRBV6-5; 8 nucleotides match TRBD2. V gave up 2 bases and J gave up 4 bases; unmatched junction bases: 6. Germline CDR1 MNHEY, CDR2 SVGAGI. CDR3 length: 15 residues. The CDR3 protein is CASSYPTSGGETQYF. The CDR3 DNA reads TGTGCCAGCAGTTACCCCACTAGCGGAGGAGAGACCCAGTACTTC.

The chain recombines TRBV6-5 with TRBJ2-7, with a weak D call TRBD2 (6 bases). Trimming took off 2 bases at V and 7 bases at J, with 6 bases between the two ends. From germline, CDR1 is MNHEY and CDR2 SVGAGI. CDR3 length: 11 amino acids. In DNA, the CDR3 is TGTGCCAGCAGTTACGGGACTGAGCAGTACTTC. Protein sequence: CASSYGTEQYF.

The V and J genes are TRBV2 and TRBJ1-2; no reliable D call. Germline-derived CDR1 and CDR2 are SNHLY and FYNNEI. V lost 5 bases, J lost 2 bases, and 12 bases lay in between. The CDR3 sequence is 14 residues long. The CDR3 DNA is TGTGCCAGCAGTCCATTAACAGCCAACTATGGCTACACCTTC. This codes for CASSPLTANYGYTF. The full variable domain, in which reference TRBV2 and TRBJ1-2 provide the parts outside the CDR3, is EPEVTQTPSHQVTQMGQEVILRCVPISNHLYFYWYRQILGQKVEFLVSFYNNEISEKSEIFDDQFSVERPDGSNFTLKIRSTKLEDSAMYFCASSPLTANYGYTFGSGTRLTVV.

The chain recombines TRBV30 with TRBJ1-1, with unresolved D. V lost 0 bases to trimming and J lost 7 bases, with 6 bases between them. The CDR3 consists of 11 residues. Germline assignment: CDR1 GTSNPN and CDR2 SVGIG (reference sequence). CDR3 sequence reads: CAWSVADEAFF. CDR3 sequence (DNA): TGTGCCTGGAGTGTGGCGGATGAAGCTTTCTTT.

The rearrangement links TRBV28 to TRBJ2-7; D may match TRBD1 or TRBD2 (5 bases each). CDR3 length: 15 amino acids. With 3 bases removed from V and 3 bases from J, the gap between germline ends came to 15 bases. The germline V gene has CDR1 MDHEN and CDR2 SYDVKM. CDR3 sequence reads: CASSFSQDWDYEQYF. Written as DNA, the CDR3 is TGTGCCAGCAGTTTTTCACAGGACTGGGACTACGAGCAGTACTTC.

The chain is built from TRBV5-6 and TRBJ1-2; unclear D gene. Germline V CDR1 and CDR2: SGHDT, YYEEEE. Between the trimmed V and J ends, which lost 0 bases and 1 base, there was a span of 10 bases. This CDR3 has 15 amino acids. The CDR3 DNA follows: TGTGCCAGCAGCTTGGATTCCGCCCGTAACTATGGCTACACCTTC. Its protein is CASSLDSARNYGYTF. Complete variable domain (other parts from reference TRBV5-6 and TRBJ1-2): DAGVTQSPTHLIKTRGQQVTLRCSPKSGHDTVSWYQQALGQGPQFIFQYYEEEERQRGNFPDRFSGHQFPNYSSELNVNALLLGDSALYLCASSLDSARNYGYTFGSGTRLTVV.

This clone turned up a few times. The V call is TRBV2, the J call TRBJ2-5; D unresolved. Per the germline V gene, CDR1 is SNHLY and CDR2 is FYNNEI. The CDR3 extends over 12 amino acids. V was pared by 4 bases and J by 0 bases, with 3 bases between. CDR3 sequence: CASSGNQETQYF. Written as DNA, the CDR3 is TGTGCCAGCAGTGGAAACCAAGAGACCCAGTACTTC.

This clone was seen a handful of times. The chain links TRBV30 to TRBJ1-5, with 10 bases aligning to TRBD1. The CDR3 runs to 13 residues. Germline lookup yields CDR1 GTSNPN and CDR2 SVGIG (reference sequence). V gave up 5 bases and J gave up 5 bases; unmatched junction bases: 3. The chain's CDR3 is CAWADRGDQPQHF. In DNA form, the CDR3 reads TGTGCCTGGGCGGACAGGGGGGATCAGCCCCAGCATTTT.

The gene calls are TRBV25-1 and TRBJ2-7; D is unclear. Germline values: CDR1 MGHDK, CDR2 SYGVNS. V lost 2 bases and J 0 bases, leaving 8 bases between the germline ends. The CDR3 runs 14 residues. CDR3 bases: TGTGCCAGCAGTGAAAGGAGTTCCTCCTACGAGCAGTACTTC. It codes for CASSERSSSYEQYF.

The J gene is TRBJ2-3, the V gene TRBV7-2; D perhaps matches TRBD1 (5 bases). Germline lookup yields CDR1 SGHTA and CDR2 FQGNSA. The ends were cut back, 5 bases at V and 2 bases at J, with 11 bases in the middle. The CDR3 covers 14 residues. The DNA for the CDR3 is TGTGCCAGCAGCGGGGCGTTATCCACAGATACGCAGTATTTT. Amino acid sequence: CASSGALSTDTQYF.

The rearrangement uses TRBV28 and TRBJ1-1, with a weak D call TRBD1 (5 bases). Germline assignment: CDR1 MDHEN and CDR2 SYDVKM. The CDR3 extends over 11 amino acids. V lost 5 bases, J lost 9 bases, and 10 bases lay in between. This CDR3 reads CASSPGTKAFF. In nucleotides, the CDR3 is TGTGCCAGCAGTCCCGGGACCAAAGCTTTCTTT.

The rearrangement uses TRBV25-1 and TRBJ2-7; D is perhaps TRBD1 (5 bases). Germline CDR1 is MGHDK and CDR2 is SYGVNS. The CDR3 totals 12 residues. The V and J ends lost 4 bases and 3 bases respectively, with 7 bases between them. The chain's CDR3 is CASSGQGYEQYF. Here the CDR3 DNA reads TGTGCCAGCAGTGGCCAGGGCTACGAGCAGTACTTC.

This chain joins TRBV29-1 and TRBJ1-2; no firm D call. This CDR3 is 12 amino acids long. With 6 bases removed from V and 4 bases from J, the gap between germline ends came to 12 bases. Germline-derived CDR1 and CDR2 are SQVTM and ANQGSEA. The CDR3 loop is CSVGPGIYGYTF. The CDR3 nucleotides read TGCAGCGTCGGGCCAGGAATCTATGGCTACACCTTC.

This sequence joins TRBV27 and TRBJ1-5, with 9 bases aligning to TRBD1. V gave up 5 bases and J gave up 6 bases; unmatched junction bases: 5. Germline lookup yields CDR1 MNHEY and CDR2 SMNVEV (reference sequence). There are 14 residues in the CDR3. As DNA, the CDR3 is TGTGCCAGCAGTAGGGACAGGGATGGTCAGCCCCAGCATTTT. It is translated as CASSRDRDGQPQHF.

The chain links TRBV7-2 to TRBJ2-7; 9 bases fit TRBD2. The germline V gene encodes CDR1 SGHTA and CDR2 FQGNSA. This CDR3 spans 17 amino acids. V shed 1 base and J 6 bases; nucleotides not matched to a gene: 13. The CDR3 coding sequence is TGTGCCAGCAGCTTAGGCCGAGGTGGCGGGAGGGCCTCCGAGCAGTACTTC. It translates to CASSLGRGGGRASEQYF.

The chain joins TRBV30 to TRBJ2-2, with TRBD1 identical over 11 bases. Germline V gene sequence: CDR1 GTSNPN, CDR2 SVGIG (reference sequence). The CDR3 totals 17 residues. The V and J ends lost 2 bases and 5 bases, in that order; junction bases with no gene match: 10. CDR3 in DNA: TGTGCCTGGAGTTCTACCCTAGGACAGGGGGCTACCGGGGAGCTGTTTTTT. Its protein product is CAWSSTLGQGATGELFF.

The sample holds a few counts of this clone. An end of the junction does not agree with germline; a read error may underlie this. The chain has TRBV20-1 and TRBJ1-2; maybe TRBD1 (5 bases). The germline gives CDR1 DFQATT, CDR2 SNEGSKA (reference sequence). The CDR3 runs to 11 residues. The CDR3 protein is CSARDVPTGHF. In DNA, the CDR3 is TGCAGTGCTAGAGATGTACCCACGGGGCACTTC.

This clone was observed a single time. CDR3 in amino acids: CASVGVSGANVLTF. As DNA, the CDR3 is TGTGCCAGCGTCGGGGTCTCTGGGGCCAACGTCCTGACTTTC. The chain employs TRBV6-1 and TRBJ2-6; weak D call: TRBD2 (5 bases). The germline V gene encodes CDR1 MNHNS and CDR2 SASEGT. The CDR3 has 14 residues. Trimming shortened V by 8 bases and J by 0 bases, and 8 bases separated the two germline ends.

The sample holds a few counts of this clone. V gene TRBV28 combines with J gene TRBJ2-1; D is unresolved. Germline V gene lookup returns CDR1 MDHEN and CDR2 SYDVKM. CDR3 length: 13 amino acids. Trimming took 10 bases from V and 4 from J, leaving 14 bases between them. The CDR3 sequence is CATAFHLYNEQFF. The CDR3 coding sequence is TGTGCCACTGCTTTCCACCTTTACAATGAGCAGTTCTTC.

CDR3 coding DNA: TGTGCCAGCAGTGTCCGGGCTCAAGGCGAAAAACTGTTTTTT. Translating gives CASSVRAQGEKLFF. The chain joins TRBV28 to TRBJ1-4; no definite D call. V lost 5 bases to trimming and J lost 8 bases, with 15 bases between them. CDR3 length: 14 amino acids. Germline CDR1 MDHEN, CDR2 SYDVKM.